Listed here are 13 T cell receptor beta chains from one sample, sequenced in a study of vaccination effects on CD4 cells after COVID-19. Antigen-specific CD4+ T cell clonotypes were called by their expansion after viral peptide-pool culture in ViraFEST. Researchers isolated CD4+ T cells once approximately eleven days of culture had elapsed. The study found no prior SARS-CoV-2 infection in the vaccine recipients, who tested negative for nucleocapsid antibodies. The method was immunoSEQ multiplex PCR; TCRdb's version includes in-frame clones alone and lacks a portion of them. The sample lists tens of thousands of clones, 65% to 75% occurring once. These receptors are not linked to any known antigen. The specimen comprised CD4+ T cells from PBMCs cultured with HCoV-NL63 spike peptides, sampled before COVID-19 vaccination. These receptors were obtained from a human donor who received a COVID-19 vaccine.

V usage is TRBV23-1 and J usage is TRBJ1-5; D call uncertain. TRBV23-1 is assigned to the ORF class and has an uncertain function. The CDR3 loop spans 16 amino acids. Trimming took off 7 bases at V and 0 bases at J, with 16 bases between the two ends. This chain's CDR3 is CASTPGGIDSNQPQHF. In nucleotides, the CDR3 is TGCGCCAGCACCCCGGGAGGAATAGATAGCAATCAGCCCCAGCATTTT.

The chain recombines TRBV19 with TRBJ2-4; perhaps TRBD1 as D (6 bases). V shed 6 bases and J shed 1 base, with 10 bases lying between them. CDR3 size: 14 residues. CDR1 LNHDA and CDR2 SQIVND come from the germline V gene (reference sequence). DNA of the CDR3: TGTGCCAGTAGAGAACAGGGTGCCAAAAACATTCAGTACTTC. Translation gives CASREQGAKNIQYF. Looking up the rest from reference TRBV19 and TRBJ2-4 gives the full variable domain: DGGITQSPKYLFRKEGQNVTLSCEQNLNHDAMYWYRQDPGQGLRLIYYSQIVNDFQKGDIAEGYSVSREKKESFPLTVTSAQKNPTAFYLCASREQGAKNIQYFGAGTRLSVL.

V is TRBV13 and J is TRBJ1-3; D is unclear. The V gene's germline CDR1 is PRHDT and CDR2 FYEKMQ (reference sequence). V lost 3 bases, J lost 1 base, and 13 bases lay in between. This CDR3 comprises 16 residues. The DNA of the CDR3 is TGTGCCAGCAGCTTGGGCCCATATTCGTCTGGAAACACCATATATTTT. It specifies CASSLGPYSSGNTIYF.

V is TRBV19 and J is TRBJ1-4; no clear D gene. The CDR3 loop spans 15 amino acids. Germline-derived CDR1 and CDR2 are LNHDA and SQIVND (reference sequence). V was cut by 3 bases and J by 8 bases, with 16 bases left in between. The CDR3 reads CASSIEAWVGEKLFF. CDR3 DNA sequence: TGTGCCAGTAGTATCGAAGCCTGGGTCGGGGAAAAACTGTTTTTT.

This chain uses TRBV5-1 with TRBJ1-1; 7 bases match TRBD1. J gave up 7 bases and V 1 base, and 7 bases lay outside the gene matches. Per the germline V gene, CDR1 is SGHRS and CDR2 is YFSETQ. CDR3 length: 14 amino acids. This chain's CDR3 is CASSLSQGVGEAFF. CDR3 sequence (DNA): TGCGCCAGCAGCTTGAGCCAGGGGGTCGGTGAAGCTTTCTTT.

This clone was seen only once. The chain employs TRBV20-1 and TRBJ2-7; 10 bases match TRBD1. The CDR3 loop spans 13 amino acids. Trimming cost V 3 bases and J 6 bases; bases outside gene matches: 5. CDR1 is DFQATT, CDR2 SNEGSKA, per germline (reference sequence). The CDR3: CSASMDRGFEQYV. The CDR3 DNA sequence: TGCAGTGCTAGTATGGACAGGGGGTTCGAGCAGTACGTC.

This clone appeared a few times. The V call is TRBV27, the J call TRBJ2-3, with 9 nucleotides matching TRBD2. This CDR3 spans 17 amino acids. Trimming removed 5 bases from V and 3 bases from J; junction bases left unmatched: 12. Germline loops: CDR1 MNHEY, CDR2 SMNVEV (reference sequence). The CDR3: CASSPLRAGGPTDTQYF. The CDR3 DNA reads as TGTGCCAGCAGTCCGCTTCGTGCGGGGGGGCCAACAGATACGCAGTATTTT.

The chain joins TRBV7-9 to TRBJ2-1; no clear D gene. The CDR3 covers 12 residues. The V end lost 5 bases, the J end lost 8 bases, and 10 bases lay between the germline ends. CDR1 and CDR2 (germline): SEHNR, FQNEAQ (reference sequence). CDR3 coding DNA: TGTGCCAGCAGCCCCATAGGAGATGAGCAGTTCTTC. Its protein product is CASSPIGDEQFF. Together with reference TRBV7-9 and TRBJ2-1, the CDR3 gives the full variable domain: DTGVSQNPRHKITKRGQNVTFRCDPISEHNRLYWYRQTLGQGPEFLTYFQNEAQLEKSRLLSDRFSAERPKGSFSTLEIQRTEQGDSAMYLCASSPIGDEQFFGPGTRLTVL.

The chain carries TRBV19 and TRBJ2-2, with 10 bases lining up with TRBD2. Trimming cost V 7 bases and J 6 bases; bases outside gene matches: 11. CDR1 and CDR2 (germline): LNHDA, SQIVND (reference sequence). This CDR3 region has 16 residues. Here the CDR3 reads CASTRISGGPPGELFF. CDR3 in DNA: TGTGCCAGTACCAGAATTAGCGGGGGGCCCCCCGGGGAGCTGTTTTTT.

The V call is TRBV6-6, the J call TRBJ1-2; D remains ambiguous. The CDR3 has 11 amino acids. The V end lost 4 bases, the J end lost 2 bases, and 2 bases lay between the germline ends. Per germline, CDR1 MNHNY and CDR2 SVGAGI (reference sequence). CDR3 residues: CASSSNYGYTF. Here the CDR3 DNA reads TGTGCCAGCAGTTCCAACTATGGCTACACCTTC.

V usage is TRBV6-5 and J usage is TRBJ1-1, with D hard to call. The ends were cut back, 7 bases at V and 4 bases at J, with 13 bases in the middle. This CDR3 is built from 13 residues. The germline gives CDR1 MNHEY, CDR2 SVGAGI. The CDR3 spells CASNSDTGTEAFF. CDR3 coding DNA: TGTGCCAGCAATTCCGACACTGGCACTGAAGCTTTCTTT.

The chain links TRBV18 to TRBJ1-2; D gene ambiguous. With 1 base removed from V and 2 bases from J, the gap between germline ends came to 8 bases. The CDR3 consists of 14 residues. CDR1 is KGHSH, CDR2 LQKENI, per germline. CDR3 in DNA: TGTGCCAGCTCACCACTCGAGGTGAACTATGGCTACACCTTC. Its translation: CASSPLEVNYGYTF.

The chain employs TRBV5-4 and TRBJ2-2, with 7 bases that match TRBD1. Trimming cost V 0 bases and J 6 bases; bases outside gene matches: 2. From germline, CDR1 is SGHNT and CDR2 YYREEE (reference sequence). The CDR3 spans 14 residues. This CDR3 is CASSLAGGAGELFF. The CDR3 DNA reads TGTGCCAGCAGCTTGGCAGGGGGAGCCGGGGAGCTGTTTTTT.